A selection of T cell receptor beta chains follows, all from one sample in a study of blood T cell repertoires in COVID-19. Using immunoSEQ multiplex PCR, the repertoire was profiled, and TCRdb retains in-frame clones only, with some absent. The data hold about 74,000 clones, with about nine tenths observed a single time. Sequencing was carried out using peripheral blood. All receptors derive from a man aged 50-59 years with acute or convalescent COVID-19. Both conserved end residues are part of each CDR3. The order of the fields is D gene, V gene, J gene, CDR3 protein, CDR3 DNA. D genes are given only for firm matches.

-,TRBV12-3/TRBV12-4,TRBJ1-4,CASSLLERGNKFF,TGTGCCAGCAGTTTGTTGGAGCGCGGAAATAAGTTTTTT
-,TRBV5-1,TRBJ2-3,CASSSSWGSDTQYF,TGCGCCAGCAGCTCCTCGTGGGGCTCAGATACGCAGTATTTT
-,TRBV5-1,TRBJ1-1,CASSLTDRNTEAFF,TGCGCCAGCAGCTTGACAGACAGGAACACTGAAGCTTTCTTT
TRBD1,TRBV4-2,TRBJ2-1,CASSQDVGRQGAINEQFF,TGTGCCAGCAGCCAAGATGTGGGCCGGCAGGGGGCTATCAATGAGCAGTTCTTC
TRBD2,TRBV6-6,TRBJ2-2,CASSYRGTSLTGELFF,TGTGCCAGCAGTTACCGCGGGACTAGCCTGACCGGGGAGCTGTTTTTT
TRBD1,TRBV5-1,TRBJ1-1,CASSPDRDPERGFF,TGCGCCAGCAGCCCGGACAGGGACCCTGAGAGGGGTTTCTTT
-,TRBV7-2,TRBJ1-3,CASSLGTFPSGNTIYF,TGTGCCAGCAGCTTAGGGACTTTCCCCTCTGGAAACACCATATATTTT
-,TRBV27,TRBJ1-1,CASSLGLFNAEAFF,TGTGCCAGCAGTCTAGGCCTATTTAACGCTGAAGCTTTCTTT
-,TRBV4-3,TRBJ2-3,CASSQDPGVTDTQYF,TGCGCCAGCAGCCAAGACCCGGGAGTAACAGATACGCAGTATTTT
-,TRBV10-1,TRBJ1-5,CASFSKRSNQPQHF,TGCGCCAGTTTTTCGAAGAGGAGCAATCAGCCCCAGCATTTT
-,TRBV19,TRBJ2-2,CAINSGTNTGELFF,TGTGCCATTAATAGCGGAACCAACACCGGGGAGCTGTTTTTT
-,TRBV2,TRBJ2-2,CASRQATGSNTGELFF,TGTGCCAGCAGACAAGCAACAGGGAGCAACACCGGGGAGCTGTTTTTT
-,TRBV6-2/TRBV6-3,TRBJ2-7,CASSYSKSIAYSYEQYF,TGTGCCAGCAGTTACTCGAAGTCCATAGCTTACTCCTACGAGCAGTACTTC
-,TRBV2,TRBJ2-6,CASIPGFSGANVLTF,TGTGCCAGCATCCCCGGGTTCTCTGGGGCCAACGTCCTGACTTTC
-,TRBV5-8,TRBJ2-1,CASSLDGGGGNEQFF,TGTGCCAGCAGCTTGGATGGGGGAGGAGGGAATGAGCAGTTCTTC
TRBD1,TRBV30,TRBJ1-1,CAWAGQGFAEAFF,TGTGCCTGGGCCGGACAGGGGTTCGCTGAAGCTTTCTTT